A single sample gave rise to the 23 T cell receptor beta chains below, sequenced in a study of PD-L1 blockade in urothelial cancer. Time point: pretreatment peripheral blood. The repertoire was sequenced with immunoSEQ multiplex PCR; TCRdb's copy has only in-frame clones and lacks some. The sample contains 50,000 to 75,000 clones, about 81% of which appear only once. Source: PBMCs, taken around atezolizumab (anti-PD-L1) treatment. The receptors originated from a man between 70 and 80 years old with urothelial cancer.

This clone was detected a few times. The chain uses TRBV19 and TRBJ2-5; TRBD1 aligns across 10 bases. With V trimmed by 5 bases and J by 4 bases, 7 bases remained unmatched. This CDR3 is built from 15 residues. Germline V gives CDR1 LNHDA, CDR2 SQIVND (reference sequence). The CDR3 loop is CASSPSDRGLETQYF. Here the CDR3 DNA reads TGTGCCAGTAGTCCCTCGGACAGGGGGTTAGAGACCCAGTACTTC.

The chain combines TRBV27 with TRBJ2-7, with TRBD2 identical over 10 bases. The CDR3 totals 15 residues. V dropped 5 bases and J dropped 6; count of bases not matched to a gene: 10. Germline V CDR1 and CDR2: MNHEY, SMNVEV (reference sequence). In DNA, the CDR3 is TGTGCCAGCAGTCAGAACCTAGCGGGAGATTTCGAGCAGTACTTC. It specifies CASSQNLAGDFEQYF.

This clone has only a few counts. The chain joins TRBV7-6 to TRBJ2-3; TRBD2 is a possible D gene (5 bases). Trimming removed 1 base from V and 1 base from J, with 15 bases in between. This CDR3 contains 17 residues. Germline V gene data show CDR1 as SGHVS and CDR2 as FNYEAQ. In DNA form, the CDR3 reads TGTGCCAGCAGCTTAGAGTGGCGGGTTCAGGGCACAGATACGCAGTATTTT. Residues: CASSLEWRVQGTDTQYF. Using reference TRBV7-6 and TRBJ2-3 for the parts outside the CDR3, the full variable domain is GAGVSQSPRYKVTKRGQDVALRCDPISGHVSLYWYRQALGQGPEFLTYFNYEAQQDKSGLPNDRFSAERPEGSISTLTIQRTEQRDSAMYRCASSLEWRVQGTDTQYFGPGTRLTVL.

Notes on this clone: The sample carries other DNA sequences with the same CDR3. CDR3 DNA sequence: TGTGCCAGTAGTTTTCGACAGGGAGAATTCTACGAGCAGTACTTC. This sequence encodes CASSFRQGEFYEQYF. J is TRBJ2-7 and V is TRBV19; TRBD1 matches 7 bases. V shed 5 bases, J shed 3 bases, and the junction held 10 bases outside the gene matches. The CDR3 is made up of 15 amino acids. CDR1 is LNHDA, CDR2 SQIVND, per germline (reference sequence).

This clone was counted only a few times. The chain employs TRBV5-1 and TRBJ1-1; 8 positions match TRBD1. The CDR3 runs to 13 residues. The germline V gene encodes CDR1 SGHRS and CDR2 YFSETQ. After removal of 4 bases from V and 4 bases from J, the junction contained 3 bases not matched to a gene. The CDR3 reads CASSQTGGTEAFF. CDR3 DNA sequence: TGCGCCAGCAGCCAAACAGGGGGCACTGAAGCTTTCTTT.

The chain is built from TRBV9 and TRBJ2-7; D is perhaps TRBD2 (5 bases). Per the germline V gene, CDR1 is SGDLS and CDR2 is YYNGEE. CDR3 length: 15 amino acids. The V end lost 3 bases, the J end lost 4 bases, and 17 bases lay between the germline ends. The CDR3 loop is CASSAAAGGNYEQYF. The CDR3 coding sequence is TGTGCCAGCAGCGCGGCGGCAGGAGGAAATTACGAGCAGTACTTC.

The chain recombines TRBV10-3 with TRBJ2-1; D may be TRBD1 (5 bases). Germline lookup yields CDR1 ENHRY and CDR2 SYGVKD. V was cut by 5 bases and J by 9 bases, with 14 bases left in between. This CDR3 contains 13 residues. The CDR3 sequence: CAISSRQLVEQFF. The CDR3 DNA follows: TGTGCCATCAGTTCACGACAGTTAGTTGAGCAGTTCTTC.

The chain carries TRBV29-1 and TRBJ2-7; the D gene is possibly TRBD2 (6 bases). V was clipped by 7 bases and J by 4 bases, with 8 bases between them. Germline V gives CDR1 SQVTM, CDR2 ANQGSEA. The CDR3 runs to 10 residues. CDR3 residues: CSAREYEQYF. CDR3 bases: TGCAGCGCCCGGGAGTACGAGCAGTACTTC.

The CDR3 reads CAWSRLAAETQYF. In DNA form, the CDR3 reads TGTGCCTGGAGTAGGCTAGCGGCAGAGACCCAGTACTTC. This chain joins TRBV30 and TRBJ2-5, with 7 nucleotides matching TRBD2. Per the germline V gene, CDR1 is GTSNPN and CDR2 is SVGIG (reference sequence). The CDR3 is 13 residues long. V gave up 2 bases and J gave up 4 bases; unmatched junction bases: 4.

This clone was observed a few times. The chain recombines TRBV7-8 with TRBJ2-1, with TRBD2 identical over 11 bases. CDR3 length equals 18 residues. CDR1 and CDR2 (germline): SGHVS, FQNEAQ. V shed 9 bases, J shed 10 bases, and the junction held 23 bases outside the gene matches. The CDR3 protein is CASQTAGGTSGLMTEQFF. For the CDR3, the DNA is TGTGCCAGTCAGACAGCCGGTGGGACTAGCGGCCTTATGACGGAGCAGTTCTTC.

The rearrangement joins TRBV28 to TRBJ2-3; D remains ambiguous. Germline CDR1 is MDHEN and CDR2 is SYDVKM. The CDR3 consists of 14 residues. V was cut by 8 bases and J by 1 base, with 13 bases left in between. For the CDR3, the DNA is TGTGCCAGCTTAACTGCGGCGGGCACAGATACGCAGTATTTT. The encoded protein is CASLTAAGTDTQYF.

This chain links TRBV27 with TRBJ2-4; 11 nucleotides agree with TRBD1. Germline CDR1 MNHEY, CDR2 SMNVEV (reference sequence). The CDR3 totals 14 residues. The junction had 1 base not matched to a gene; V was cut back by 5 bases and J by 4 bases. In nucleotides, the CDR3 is TGTGCCAGCAGTCGGGACAGGGGGAAAAACATTCAGTACTTC. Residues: CASSRDRGKNIQYF.

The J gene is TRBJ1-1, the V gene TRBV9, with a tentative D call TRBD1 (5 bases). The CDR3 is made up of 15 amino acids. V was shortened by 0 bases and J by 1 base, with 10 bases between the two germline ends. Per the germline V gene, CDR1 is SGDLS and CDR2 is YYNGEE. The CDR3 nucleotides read TGTGCCAGCAGCGTAGTTGATACAGGGAACACTGAAGCTTTCTTT. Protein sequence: CASSVVDTGNTEAFF.

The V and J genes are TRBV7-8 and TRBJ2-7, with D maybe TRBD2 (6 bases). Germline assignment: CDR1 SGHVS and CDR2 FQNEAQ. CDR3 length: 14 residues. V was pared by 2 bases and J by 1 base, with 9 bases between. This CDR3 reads CASSLMRDSYEQYF. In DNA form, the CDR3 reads TGTGCCAGCAGCTTAATGCGGGATTCCTACGAGCAGTACTTC. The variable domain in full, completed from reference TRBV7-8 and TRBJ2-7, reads GAGVSQSPRYKVAKRGQDVALRCDPISGHVSLFWYQQALGQGPEFLTYFQNEAQLDKSGLPSDRFFAERPEGSVSTLKIQRTQQEDSAVYLCASSLMRDSYEQYFGPGTRLTVT.

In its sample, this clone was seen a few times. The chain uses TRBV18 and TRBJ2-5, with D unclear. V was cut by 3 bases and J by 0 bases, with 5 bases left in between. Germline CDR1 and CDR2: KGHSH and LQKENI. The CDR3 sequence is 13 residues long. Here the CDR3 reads CASSPGYQETQYF. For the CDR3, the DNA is TGTGCCAGCTCACCCGGGTACCAAGAGACCCAGTACTTC.

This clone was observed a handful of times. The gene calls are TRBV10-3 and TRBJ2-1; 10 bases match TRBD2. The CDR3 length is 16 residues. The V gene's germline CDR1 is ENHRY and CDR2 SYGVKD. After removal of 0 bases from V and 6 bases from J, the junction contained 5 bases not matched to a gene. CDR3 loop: CAISESTLAGANEQFF. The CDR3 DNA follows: TGTGCCATCAGTGAGTCGACCCTAGCGGGAGCCAATGAGCAGTTCTTC.

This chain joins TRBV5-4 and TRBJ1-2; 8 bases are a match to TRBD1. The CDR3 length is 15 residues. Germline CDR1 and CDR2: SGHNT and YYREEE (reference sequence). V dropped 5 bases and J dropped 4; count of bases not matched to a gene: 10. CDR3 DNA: TGTGCCAGCAGTTACCCCACAGGGGGAGGCTATGGCTACACCTTC. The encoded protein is CASSYPTGGGYGYTF. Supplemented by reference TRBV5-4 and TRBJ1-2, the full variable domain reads ETGVTQSPTHLIKTRGQQVTLRCSSQSGHNTVSWYQQALGQGPQFIFQYYREEENGRGNFPPRFSGLQFPNYSSELNVNALELDDSALYLCASSYPTGGGYGYTFGSGTRLTVV.

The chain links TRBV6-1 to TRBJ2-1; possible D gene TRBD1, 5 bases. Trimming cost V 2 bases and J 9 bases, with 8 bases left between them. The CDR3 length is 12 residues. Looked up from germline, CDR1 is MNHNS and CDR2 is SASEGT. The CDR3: CASSETTAEQFF. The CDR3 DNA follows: TGTGCCAGCAGTGAAACGACAGCTGAGCAGTTCTTC.

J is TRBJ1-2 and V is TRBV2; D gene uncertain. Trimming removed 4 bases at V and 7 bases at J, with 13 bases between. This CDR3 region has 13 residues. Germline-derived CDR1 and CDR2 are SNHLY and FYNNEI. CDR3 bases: TGTGCCAGCAGTGCCTCGGGTAGCGGTGGCTACACCTTC. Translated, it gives CASSASGSGGYTF.

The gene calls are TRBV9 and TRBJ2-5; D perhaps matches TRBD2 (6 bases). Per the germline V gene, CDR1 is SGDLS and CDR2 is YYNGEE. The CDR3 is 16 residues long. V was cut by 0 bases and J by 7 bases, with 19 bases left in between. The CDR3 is CASSVEGSLAWGTQYF. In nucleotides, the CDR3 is TGTGCCAGCAGCGTAGAAGGGTCTCTAGCGTGGGGGACCCAGTACTTC.

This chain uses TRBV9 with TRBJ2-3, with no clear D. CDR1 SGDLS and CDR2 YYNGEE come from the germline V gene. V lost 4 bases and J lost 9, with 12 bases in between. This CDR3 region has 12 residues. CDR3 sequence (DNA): TGTGCCAGCAGCCTTCTCCTGGGCACGCAGTATTTT. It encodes CASSLLLGTQYF. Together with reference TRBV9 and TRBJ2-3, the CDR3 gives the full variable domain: DSGVTQTPKHLITATGQRVTLRCSPRSGDLSVYWYQQSLDQGLQFLIQYYNGEERAKGNILERFSAQQFPDLHSELNLSSLELGDSALYFCASSLLLGTQYFGPGTRLTVL.

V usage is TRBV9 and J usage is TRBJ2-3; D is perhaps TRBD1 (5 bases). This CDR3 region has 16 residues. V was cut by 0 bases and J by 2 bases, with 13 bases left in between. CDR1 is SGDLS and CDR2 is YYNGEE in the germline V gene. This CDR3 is CASSVELGRDTDTQYF. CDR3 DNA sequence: TGTGCCAGCAGCGTAGAATTAGGCAGGGACACAGATACGCAGTATTTT.

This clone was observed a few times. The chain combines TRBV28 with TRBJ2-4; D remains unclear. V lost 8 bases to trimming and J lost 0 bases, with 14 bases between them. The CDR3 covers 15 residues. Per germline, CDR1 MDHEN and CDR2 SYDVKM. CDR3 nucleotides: TGTGCCAGCTCCTCTTACAGTGTAGCCAAAAACATTCAGTACTTC. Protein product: CASSSYSVAKNIQYF.